Shown below are 30 T cell receptor beta chains from a single sample sequenced in a study of blood T cell repertoires in COVID-19. Generated by immunoSEQ multiplex PCR, the TCRdb table keeps only in-frame clones and is missing some. The sample shows about 100,000 clones, approximately 86% of them seen only once. Sequenced input: peripheral blood. These receptor sequences come from a man between 60 and 75 years old with acute or convalescent COVID-19.

The chain links TRBV5-6 to TRBJ1-3; 8 bases agree with TRBD1. The V gene's germline CDR1 is SGHDT and CDR2 YYEEEE. The CDR3 runs to 13 residues. Germline trimming cut 7 bases from V and 5 bases from J; bases unmatched to any gene: 5. The CDR3 DNA reads as TGTGCCAGCCTCGACAGGGGAAGAAACACCATATATTTT. Translation: CASLDRGRNTIYF.

The gene calls are TRBV7-9 and TRBJ1-2, with D unresolved. V lost 0 bases to trimming and J lost 4 bases, with 12 bases between them. Germline CDR1 SEHNR, CDR2 FQNEAQ (reference sequence). The CDR3 runs to 15 residues. Here the CDR3 reads CASSLAGRHGYGYTF. CDR3 sequence (DNA): TGTGCCAGCAGCTTAGCGGGCCGGCACGGCTATGGCTACACCTTC.

This clone was detected a few times. This chain joins TRBV18 and TRBJ2-5; D may be TRBD1 (5 bases). V dropped 3 bases and J dropped 2 bases, with 10 bases sitting between them. The V gene's germline CDR1 is KGHSH and CDR2 LQKENI. This CDR3 comprises 14 residues. CDR3 bases: TGTGCCAGCTCACCGGGGAACAGGCAAGAGACCCAGTACTTC. It encodes CASSPGNRQETQYF.

The chain joins TRBV13 to TRBJ2-1; D remains ambiguous. Germline values: CDR1 PRHDT, CDR2 FYEKMQ (reference sequence). V was trimmed by 6 bases and J by 7 bases, leaving 13 bases between them. CDR3 length equals 13 residues. This CDR3 reads CASRVRHKNEQFF. CDR3 nucleotides: TGTGCCAGCAGGGTTCGACACAAGAATGAGCAGTTCTTC.

V gene TRBV9 combines with J gene TRBJ1-1; tentatively, D is TRBD1 (5 bases). The germline V gene has CDR1 SGDLS and CDR2 YYNGEE. The V end was cut by 0 bases, the J end by 5 bases, with 11 bases between. The CDR3 is 14 residues long. The CDR3 nucleotides are TGTGCCAGCAGCGTAGATGGGGGGAGTACTGAAGCTTTCTTT. This gives the protein CASSVDGGSTEAFF.

The rearrangement uses TRBV7-9 and TRBJ1-5; D is unresolved. This CDR3 region has 12 residues. The germline V and J ends were trimmed by 4 bases and 9 bases, with 10 bases remaining between them. Germline values: CDR1 SEHNR, CDR2 FQNEAQ (reference sequence). CDR3 sequence (DNA): TGTGCCAGCAGCTCGCCCCCCGGGCCCCAGCATTTT. It yields the protein CASSSPPGPQHF. Full variable domain (outside the CDR3, taken from reference TRBV7-9 and TRBJ1-5): DTGVSQNPRHKITKRGQNVTFRCDPISEHNRLYWYRQTLGQGPEFLTYFQNEAQLEKSRLLSDRFSAERPKGSFSTLEIQRTEQGDSAMYLCASSSPPGPQHFGDGTRLSIL.

The chain employs TRBV7-3 and TRBJ1-1; 8 bases match TRBD1. The length of the CDR3 is 13 residues. The ends lost 5 bases at V and 6 bases at J; junction bases unmatched: 5. CDR1 and CDR2 from the germline V gene are SGHTA and FQGTGA. The CDR3 is CASSTGGRAEAFF. CDR3 coding DNA: TGTGCCAGCAGCACAGGGGGTAGGGCTGAAGCTTTCTTT. Filled out from reference TRBV7-3 and TRBJ1-1, the complete variable domain reads GAGVSQTPSNKVTEKGKYVELRCDPISGHTALYWYRQSLGQGPEFLIYFQGTGAADDSGLPNDRFFAVRPEGSVSTLKIQRTERGDSAVYLCASSTGGRAEAFFGQGTRLTVV.

CDR3 DNA sequence: TGTGCCAGCAGTTGGGACAGTTCTAATTCACCCCTCCACTTT. It is translated as CASSWDSSNSPLHF. The rearrangement links TRBV6-2 or TRBV6-3 to TRBJ1-6; TRBD1 aligns across 7 bases. V gave up 4 bases and J gave up 6 bases; unmatched junction bases: 3. Germline lookup yields CDR1 MNHEY and CDR2 SVGEGT. The CDR3 runs to 14 residues.

The gene calls are TRBV2 and TRBJ1-1; 7 bases map to TRBD1. Germline V CDR1 and CDR2: SNHLY, FYNNEI. This CDR3 region has 15 residues. V lost 6 bases and J lost 4; bases outside the gene matches: 11. The CDR3 DNA is TGTGCCAGCAGGCTCGAGGCAGGGGGGAGCACTGAAGCTTTCTTT. Translating gives CASRLEAGGSTEAFF.

The CDR3 spells CASSRRTSGNYEQYF. Written as DNA, the CDR3 is TGTGCCAGCAGCCGCCGGACTAGCGGGAACTACGAGCAGTACTTC. The rearrangement joins TRBV6-5 to TRBJ2-7; 12 bases are shared with TRBD2. Trimming at V came to 6 bases and at J to 3 bases, leaving 6 bases not matched to a gene. This CDR3 is 15 amino acids long. The germline V gene encodes CDR1 MNHEY and CDR2 SVGAGI.

The chain joins TRBV5-6 to TRBJ2-2, with 9 bases that match TRBD2. The CDR3 totals 19 residues. Germline lookup yields CDR1 SGHDT and CDR2 YYEEEE. The trim removed 4 bases at V and 6 bases at J, leaving 19 bases unmatched. CDR3 DNA sequence: TGTGCCAGCAGCCCCACCCAGCCCCAGGCTAGCGGGATCTCCGGGGAGCTGTTTTTT. This encodes CASSPTQPQASGISGELFF.

This chain joins TRBV29-1 and TRBJ1-2; D may be TRBD1 (6 bases). This CDR3 is built from 13 residues. Trimming cost V 3 bases and J 4 bases, with 12 bases left between them. CDR1 and CDR2 from the germline V gene are SQVTM and ANQGSEA. The CDR3 reads CSVDRGRFYGYTF. In DNA, the CDR3 is TGCAGCGTTGACAGGGGACGATTCTATGGCTACACCTTC.

V is TRBV15 and J is TRBJ2-1; D is perhaps TRBD1 (6 bases). Germline values: CDR1 LNHNV, CDR2 YYDKDF (reference sequence). The CDR3 totals 14 residues. Trimming removed 3 bases at V and 3 bases at J, with 9 bases between. CDR3 DNA: TGTGCCACCAGCAGGGGGGCCCTCTACAATGAGCAGTTCTTC. This encodes CATSRGALYNEQFF.

This chain joins TRBV5-1 and TRBJ1-1; 10 nucleotides agree with TRBD1. V lost 0 bases and J lost 6; bases outside the gene matches: 11. The CDR3 is 17 amino acids. In germline, CDR1 is SGHRS, CDR2 YFSETQ. The CDR3 DNA sequence: TGCGCCAGCAGCTTGGTAGGGACAGGGGATGGGCGGGCTGAAGCTTTCTTT. Encoded protein: CASSLVGTGDGRAEAFF.

This chain links TRBV9 with TRBJ1-1; D perhaps matches TRBD1 (6 bases). V was shortened by 2 bases and J by 3 bases, with 11 bases between the two germline ends. CDR3 length: 14 residues. Germline-derived CDR1 and CDR2 are SGDLS and YYNGEE. CDR3 sequence reads: CASSVGNRDTEAFF. The CDR3 DNA sequence: TGTGCCAGCAGCGTTGGAAACAGGGACACTGAAGCTTTCTTT.

The chain couples TRBV19 to TRBJ2-2; D gene unclear. In germline, CDR1 is LNHDA, CDR2 SQIVND (reference sequence). The germline V and J ends were trimmed by 3 bases and 4 bases, with 12 bases remaining between them. The CDR3 is made up of 15 amino acids. The CDR3 reads CASSIAGRGTGELFF. CDR3 nucleotide sequence: TGTGCCAGTAGTATTGCCGGCCGCGGCACCGGGGAGCTGTTTTTT.

The V and J genes are TRBV5-1 and TRBJ2-2; 11 bases are a match to TRBD1. CDR1 is SGHRS and CDR2 is YFSETQ in the germline V gene. The CDR3 runs 16 residues. The V segment lost 1 base and the J segment 6 bases; nucleotides outside the gene matches: 5. The CDR3 reads CASSLSGQGAPGELFF. Written as DNA, the CDR3 is TGCGCCAGCAGCTTGTCAGGACAGGGGGCCCCCGGGGAGCTGTTTTTT. The full variable domain, with the rest looked up from reference TRBV5-1 and TRBJ2-2, is KAGVTQTPRYLIKTRGQQVTLSCSPISGHRSVSWYQQTPGQGLQFLFEYFSETQRNKGNFPGRFSGRQFSNSRSEMNVSTLELGDSALYLCASSLSGQGAPGELFFGEGSRLTVL.

The V gene is TRBV2, the J gene TRBJ1-6, with 7 nucleotides matching TRBD1. The V gene's germline CDR1 is SNHLY and CDR2 FYNNEI. With 7 bases clipped from V and 9 bases from J, the junction kept 12 bases outside the gene matches. This CDR3 has 15 residues. The CDR3 coding sequence is TGTGCCAGCAAACCTAGACAGGGAGAGAGTTCACCCCTCCACTTT. Its translation: CASKPRQGESSPLHF.

CDR3 bases: TGCAGCGTTGAGATAGGCACAGATACGCAGTATTTT. Translating gives CSVEIGTDTQYF. V gene TRBV29-1 combines with J gene TRBJ2-3; D not certain. In germline, CDR1 is SQVTM, CDR2 ANQGSEA. Trimming cost V 3 bases and J 1 base, with 5 bases left between them. The CDR3 runs to 12 residues.

This chain connects TRBV4-3 to TRBJ2-1, with 12 bases matching TRBD2. Trimming at V came to 0 bases and at J to 10 bases, leaving 10 bases not matched to a gene. The CDR3 loop spans 17 amino acids. The V gene's germline CDR1 is LGHNA and CDR2 YSLEER. The CDR3 coding sequence is TGCGCCAGCAGCCAAGATCCCGGACTAGCGGGGTGGGGAGAGCAGTTCTTC. Translating gives CASSQDPGLAGWGEQFF.

V and J are TRBV19 and TRBJ2-2; no definite D call. CDR3 size: 17 residues. The V end lost 0 bases, the J end lost 1 base, and 12 bases lay between the germline ends. Germline V lookup: CDR1 LNHDA, CDR2 SQIVND (reference sequence). Written as DNA, the CDR3 is TGTGCCAGTAGTATAGATCGGGTCCTCAAGAACACCGGGGAGCTGTTTTTT. It codes for CASSIDRVLKNTGELFF.

The chain links TRBV7-9 to TRBJ1-2; no reliable D call. Germline CDR1 and CDR2: SEHNR and FQNEAQ (reference sequence). The V end was cut by 2 bases, the J end by 2 bases, with 6 bases between. CDR3 size: 13 residues. The CDR3 bases are TGTGCCAGCAGCTTATTAGCGAACTATGGCTACACCTTC. This codes for CASSLLANYGYTF.

V is TRBV6-2 or TRBV6-3 and J is TRBJ2-6; 14 bases line up with TRBD2. The V segment lost 6 bases and the J segment 1 base; nucleotides outside the gene matches: 8. Germline values: CDR1 MNHEY, CDR2 SVGEGT. There are 19 residues in the CDR3. CDR3 in amino acids: CASSGLAGGPSSGANVLTF. CDR3 in DNA: TGTGCCAGCAGCGGACTAGCGGGGGGCCCGAGTTCTGGGGCCAACGTCCTGACTTTC.

CDR3 coding DNA: TGTGCCAGCAGCCCACAGGGGGGGAATTCACCCCTCCACTTT. Protein sequence: CASSPQGGNSPLHF. The chain uses TRBV6-6 and TRBJ1-6; 8 positions agree with TRBD1. V gave up 6 bases and J gave up 7 bases; unmatched junction bases: 5. The CDR3 has 14 residues. Per the germline V gene, CDR1 is MNHNY and CDR2 is SVGAGI (reference sequence).

The gene calls are TRBV11-2 and TRBJ1-3; unclear D gene. Germline V gene lookup returns CDR1 SGHAT and CDR2 FQNNGV. Trimming took 3 bases from V and 0 from J, leaving 9 bases between them. The CDR3 is 15 residues long. The CDR3: CASSFEGVSGNTIYF. CDR3 nucleotides: TGTGCCAGCAGCTTTGAGGGCGTCTCTGGAAACACCATATATTTT.

The chain combines TRBV2 with TRBJ1-1; TRBD1 is a possible D gene (6 bases). The CDR3 runs 16 residues. CDR1 is SNHLY and CDR2 is FYNNEI in the germline V gene. V dropped 3 bases and J dropped 1 base, with 15 bases sitting between them. CDR3: CASSEGSDRRNTEAFF. The CDR3 bases are TGTGCCAGCAGTGAGGGTTCCGACAGGAGGAACACTGAAGCTTTCTTT.

This chain links TRBV6-2 or TRBV6-3 with TRBJ2-7; the match to TRBD2 covers 12 bases. The germline V gene encodes CDR1 MNHEY and CDR2 SVGEGT. With 5 bases clipped from V and 3 bases from J, the junction kept 8 bases outside the gene matches. CDR3 size: 16 residues. CDR3 nucleotides: TGTGCCAGCAGTCCCTACAGACTAGCGGGGGACTACGAGCAGTACTTC. As protein: CASSPYRLAGDYEQYF.

This clone was observed a single time. The chain joins TRBV6-5 to TRBJ2-7; the match to TRBD2 covers 13 bases. The CDR3 extends over 15 amino acids. Germline CDR1 MNHEY, CDR2 SVGAGI. The J segment lost 2 bases and the V segment lost 6 bases, leaving 4 bases of the junction unmatched. Here the CDR3 DNA reads TGTGCCAGCAGCCTGACTAGCGGGGGGACCTACGAGCAGTACTTC. Amino acid sequence: CASSLTSGGTYEQYF.

J is TRBJ1-6 and V is TRBV5-6, with a tentative D call TRBD1 (6 bases). Per the germline V gene, CDR1 is SGHDT and CDR2 is YYEEEE. V gave up 3 bases and J gave up 3 bases, with 19 bases separating them. The CDR3 length is 18 residues. CDR3 protein: CASSSPPGPDSYNSPLHF. CDR3 sequence (DNA): TGTGCCAGCAGCTCTCCCCCCGGCCCGGACAGCTATAATTCACCCCTCCACTTT.

The rearrangement uses TRBV2 and TRBJ1-2; D is uncertain. The length of the CDR3 is 12 residues. Germline V gene data show CDR1 as SNHLY and CDR2 as FYNNEI. V was trimmed by 11 bases and J by 2 bases, leaving 12 bases between them. As DNA, the CDR3 is TGTGCCTTAATAGACACGAACTATGGCTACACCTTC. This sequence encodes CALIDTNYGYTF.